A single sample is the source of the 11 T cell receptor beta chains below, sequenced in a study of T cells after yellow fever vaccination. TCRdb reprocessed the 5' RACE reads via MiXCR and lists one record per CDR3 protein. The table records roughly 110,000 distinct CDR3 sequences, approximately 8.4% of them present only once. Sequenced material: CD8+ T cells sorted from PBMCs, taken 45 days after the yellow fever booster vaccination. Receptors were obtained from a man in his thirties or forties who received the YFV17D yellow fever vaccine.

The J gene is TRBJ2-3, the V gene TRBV27; D is perhaps TRBD2 (6 bases). The CDR3 has 18 amino acids. The ends were cut back, 4 bases at V and 2 bases at J, with 22 bases in the middle. Germline V CDR1 and CDR2: MNHEY, SMNVEV (reference sequence). The CDR3 DNA is TGTGCCAGCAGTTCTTTTGCGACGGAGGGCCCCAACACAGATACGCAGTATTTT. Translating it yields CASSSFATEGPNTDTQYF.

This clonotype has more than one count but fewer than ten. V and J are TRBV27 and TRBJ2-7, with D uncertain. This CDR3 comprises 13 residues. CDR1 and CDR2 from the germline V gene are MNHEY and SMNVEV (reference sequence). Between the trimmed V and J ends, which lost 5 bases and 3 bases, there was a span of 11 bases. The CDR3 protein is CASSPSGLYEQYF. The CDR3 coding sequence is TGTGCCAGCAGTCCATCTGGCCTCTACGAGCAGTACTTC.

The sample holds many counts of this clonotype. The J gene is TRBJ2-7, the V gene TRBV11-2; 7 bases align to TRBD1. Germline CDR1 is SGHAT and CDR2 is FQNNGV. V lost 8 bases and J lost 2; bases outside the gene matches: 12. The length of the CDR3 is 15 residues. CDR3 bases: TGTGCCAGCGTGGCACCGGGACAGCGAACCTACGAGCAGTACTTC. Encoded protein: CASVAPGQRTYEQYF.

This clonotype was picked up a small number of times. The rearrangement links TRBV19 to TRBJ2-7; TRBD1 matches 9 bases. The CDR3 consists of 18 residues. J was trimmed by 3 bases and V by 2 bases; bases with no gene match: 14. Germline CDR1 LNHDA, CDR2 SQIVND (reference sequence). CDR3 amino acids: CASSILAGQGFGFYEQYF. The CDR3 DNA sequence: TGTGCCAGTAGTATACTCGCGGGACAGGGATTTGGTTTCTACGAGCAGTACTTC.

This clonotype was observed many times. This sequence joins TRBV27 and TRBJ1-4; D call uncertain. The length of the CDR3 is 15 residues. V was shortened by 5 bases and J by 3 bases, with 13 bases between the two germline ends. The germline V gene has CDR1 MNHEY and CDR2 SMNVEV (reference sequence). The CDR3 sequence: CASSPGPISNEKLFF. CDR3 nucleotide sequence: TGTGCCAGCAGTCCCGGACCTATATCTAATGAAAAACTGTTTTTT.

This chain uses TRBV29-1 with TRBJ2-7; perhaps TRBD2 as D (6 bases). V was clipped by 4 bases and J by 4 bases, with 14 bases between them. The V gene's germline CDR1 is SQVTM and CDR2 ANQGSEA. The CDR3 has 13 amino acids. Here the CDR3 reads CSVGRGSNYEQYF. The CDR3 nucleotides are TGCAGCGTTGGGAGGGGAAGTAATTACGAGCAGTACTTC.

This clonotype was counted at least ten times. This sequence joins TRBV12-3 or TRBV12-4 and TRBJ1-1; no reliable D call. This CDR3 has 13 residues. Trimming took 5 bases from V and 5 from J, leaving 12 bases between them. The CDR3 is CASSPFFQTEAFF. CDR3 DNA: TGTGCCAGCAGTCCTTTCTTTCAGACTGAAGCTTTCTTT.

The chain links TRBV19 to TRBJ2-3; a possible D gene is TRBD2 (5 bases). The CDR3 runs to 14 residues. V lost 3 bases and J lost 5, with 12 bases in between. The germline gives CDR1 LNHDA, CDR2 SQIVND (reference sequence). Here the CDR3 reads CASSIMGGGDTQYF. The CDR3 DNA sequence: TGTGCCAGTAGTATCATGGGCGGAGGAGATACGCAGTATTTT.

The sample holds many counts of this clonotype. The gene calls are TRBV9 and TRBJ2-4; 11 bases line up with TRBD2. The CDR3 length is 14 residues. The ends lost 4 bases at V and 8 bases at J; junction bases unmatched: 5. Germline V gene data show CDR1 as SGDLS and CDR2 as YYNGEE. The CDR3 bases are TGTGCCAGCAGCCCTACTAGCGGGAGAGACATTCAGTACTTC. It yields the protein CASSPTSGRDIQYF.

V and J are TRBV15 and TRBJ2-3; 10 nucleotides line up with TRBD1. CDR3 length: 19 amino acids. The germline V gene has CDR1 LNHNV and CDR2 YYDKDF (reference sequence). Germline trimming cut 6 bases from V and 0 bases from J; bases unmatched to any gene: 15. CDR3 sequence (DNA): TGTGCCACCAGTGAAATCCCGGGACAGGGGACTAGAAGCACAGATACGCAGTATTTT. Translated, it gives CATSEIPGQGTRSTDTQYF.

The table lists this clonotype with many counts. This chain links TRBV15 with TRBJ2-7; D is perhaps TRBD2 (5 bases). Germline CDR1 LNHNV, CDR2 YYDKDF (reference sequence). CDR3 size: 15 residues. Trimming shortened V by 0 bases and J by 3 bases, and 12 bases separated the two germline ends. The CDR3 protein is CATSRDSSSFYEQYF. CDR3 nucleotides: TGTGCCACCAGCAGAGATTCTAGCTCATTCTACGAGCAGTACTTC.